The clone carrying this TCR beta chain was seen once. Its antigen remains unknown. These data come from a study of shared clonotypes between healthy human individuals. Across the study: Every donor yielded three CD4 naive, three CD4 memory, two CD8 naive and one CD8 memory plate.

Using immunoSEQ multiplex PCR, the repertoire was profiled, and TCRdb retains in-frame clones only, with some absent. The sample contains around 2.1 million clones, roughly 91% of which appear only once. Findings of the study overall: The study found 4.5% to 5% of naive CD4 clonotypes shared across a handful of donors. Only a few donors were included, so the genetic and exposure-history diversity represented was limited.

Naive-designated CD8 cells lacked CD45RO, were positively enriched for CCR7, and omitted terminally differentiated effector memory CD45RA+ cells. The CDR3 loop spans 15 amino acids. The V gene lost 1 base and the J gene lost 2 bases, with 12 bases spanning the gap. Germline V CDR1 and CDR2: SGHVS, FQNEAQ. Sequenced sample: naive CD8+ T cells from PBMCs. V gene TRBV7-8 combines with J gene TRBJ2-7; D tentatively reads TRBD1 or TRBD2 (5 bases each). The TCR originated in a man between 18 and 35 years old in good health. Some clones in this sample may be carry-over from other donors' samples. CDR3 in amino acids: CASSLGPGPTYEQYF. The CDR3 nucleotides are TGTGCCAGCAGCTTAGGTCCGGGACCGACCTACGAGCAGTACTTC.